The next 14 T cell receptor beta chains were all read from a single sample in a study of CD4 T cells in relation to SARS-CoV-2 and coronaviruses. Sequencing was performed with immunoSEQ multiplex PCR; in TCRdb, only in-frame clones are kept and a portion is missing. The sample has 35,000 to 45,000 clones, approximately 80% seen once. For these receptors, no antigen is known. Sequencing input: memory CD4+ T cells from PBMCs, cultured in vitro. These receptors came from an adult with COVID-19.

The CDR3 DNA is TGTGCCAGCAGCGCTGAGAGGGGAAAGGAGACCCAGTACTTC. Residues: CASSAERGKETQYF. The rearrangement joins TRBV7-9 to TRBJ2-5, with D possibly called TRBD1 or TRBD2 (5 bases each). The germline V gene encodes CDR1 SEHNR and CDR2 FQNEAQ (reference sequence). The CDR3 has 14 amino acids. Between the trimmed V and J ends, which lost 5 bases and 5 bases, there was a span of 15 bases.

The J gene is TRBJ2-1, the V gene TRBV11-1; maybe TRBD1 (6 bases). V was clipped by 5 bases and J by 7 bases, with 12 bases between them. The germline gives CDR1 SGHAT, CDR2 FQDESV (reference sequence). CDR3 size: 13 residues. The DNA of the CDR3 is TGTGCCAGCAGCGCTCGCAGGGGTAATGAGCAGTTCTTC. It encodes CASSARRGNEQFF. The whole variable domain, filled in from reference TRBV11-1 and TRBJ2-1, reads EAEVAQSPRYKITEKSQAVAFWCDPISGHATLYWYRQILGQGPELLVQFQDESVVDDSQLPKDRFSAERLKGVDSTLKIQPAELGDSAMYLCASSARRGNEQFFGPGTRLTVL.

This clone is categorized as medium-sized. The CDR3 sequence is CASSPEETSAIETQYF. DNA for the CDR3: TGTGCCAGCAGCCCAGAGGAGACTAGCGCTATAGAGACCCAGTACTTC. The rearrangement uses TRBV9 and TRBJ2-5, with 8 positions matching TRBD2. The CDR3 has 16 residues. The junction had 12 bases not matched to a gene; V was cut back by 4 bases and J by 4 bases. The germline V gene encodes CDR1 SGDLS and CDR2 YYNGEE.

This clone qualifies as medium-sized (0.01 to 0.1%). One end of the junction varies from germline; a read error may be responsible. The J gene is TRBJ1-3, the V gene TRBV6-4; 10 bases match TRBD1. Germline V CDR1 and CDR2: MRHNA, SNTAGT. This CDR3 region has 10 residues. CDR3 DNA sequence: TGTGCCAGCAGGTTGGGGGGACAGGGGTGG. Its translation: CASRLGGQGW.

This clone was counted between two and nine times. The chain recombines TRBV19 with TRBJ1-5, with a possible D match to TRBD1 (5 bases). This CDR3 is 15 amino acids long. V was clipped by 7 bases and J by 5 bases, with 18 bases between them. Germline CDR1 is LNHDA and CDR2 is SQIVND (reference sequence). Here the CDR3 reads CASTLADSRYQPQHF. The CDR3 DNA follows: TGTGCCAGTACTCTAGCCGACAGCCGATATCAGCCCCAGCATTTT.

In its sample, this clone was seen once. Here the CDR3 reads CATRDYYNEQFF. In nucleotides, the CDR3 is TGTGCCACCCGGGACTACTACAATGAGCAGTTCTTC. J is TRBJ2-1 and V is TRBV15; 7 bases are a match to TRBD2. The CDR3 sequence is 12 residues long. Germline-derived CDR1 and CDR2 are LNHNV and YYDKDF (reference sequence). V lost 8 bases and J lost 3; bases outside the gene matches: 1.

CDR3: CASSRKGPLNEQYF. Here the CDR3 DNA reads TGTGCCAGCAGCCGAAAAGGCCCGCTTAACGAGCAGTACTTC. V gene TRBV7-9 combines with J gene TRBJ2-7; D unclear. The CDR3 has 14 residues. Deletions cut 5 bases from V and 5 bases from J, with 16 bases between. Germline CDR1 reads SEHNR; CDR2 reads FQNEAQ (reference sequence).

This chain joins TRBV7-2 and TRBJ2-7; TRBD2 matches at 7 bases. V lost 1 base and J lost 0; bases outside the gene matches: 3. The germline V gene has CDR1 SGHTA and CDR2 FQGNSA. This CDR3 region has 15 residues. The CDR3 spells CASSLGSSGSYEQYF. In nucleotides, the CDR3 is TGTGCCAGCAGCTTAGGGTCTAGCGGCTCCTACGAGCAGTACTTC.

This clone appeared a single time. V is TRBV6-5 and J is TRBJ2-7, with 11 bases identical to TRBD1. This CDR3 contains 16 residues. J gave up 2 bases and V 2 bases, and 5 bases lay outside the gene matches. CDR1 is MNHEY and CDR2 is SVGAGI in the germline V gene. CDR3 protein: CASSYRGQGAAYEQYF. Here the CDR3 DNA reads TGTGCCAGCAGTTACCGCGGACAGGGGGCCGCCTACGAGCAGTACTTC.

Judged by abundance, this clone is medium-sized (0.01 to 0.1%). CDR3 nucleotides: TGTGCCTGGAGTAGACAGTACACCGGGGAGCTGTTTTTT. Translating it yields CAWSRQYTGELFF. The V and J genes are TRBV30 and TRBJ2-2, with D possibly TRBD1 on 5 matching bases. The CDR3 loop spans 13 amino acids. Germline V gene sequence: CDR1 GTSNPN, CDR2 SVGIG (reference sequence). Trimming left V 2 bases short and J 3 bases short, with 7 bases between.

This clone appeared a few times. This chain links TRBV7-9 with TRBJ1-4; D unclear. The CDR3 runs to 15 residues. Looked up from germline, CDR1 is SEHNR and CDR2 is FQNEAQ (reference sequence). Trimming removed 5 bases from V and 0 bases from J, with 10 bases in between. CDR3 sequence: CASSPSGATNEKLFF. The CDR3 nucleotides read TGTGCCAGCAGCCCCTCGGGAGCAACTAATGAAAAACTGTTTTTT.

This clone came up a few times. V usage is TRBV28 and J usage is TRBJ2-7; 13 positions match TRBD2. The V segment lost 6 bases and the J segment 3 bases; nucleotides outside the gene matches: 5. The CDR3 spans 15 residues. Germline values: CDR1 MDHEN, CDR2 SYDVKM. CDR3 region: CASSLGTSGIYEQYF. CDR3 nucleotide sequence: TGTGCCAGCAGCCTAGGGACTAGCGGGATCTACGAGCAGTACTTC.

The rearrangement links TRBV18 to TRBJ2-3, with 7 positions matching TRBD2. The CDR3 is 16 residues long. Per the germline V gene, CDR1 is KGHSH and CDR2 is LQKENI. V gave up 4 bases and J gave up 4 bases; unmatched junction bases: 11. In nucleotides, the CDR3 is TGTGCCAGCTCACTCCGACTAGCTAAGTCCGCAGATACGCAGTATTTT. It translates to CASSLRLAKSADTQYF.

The chain links TRBV27 to TRBJ2-3, with D maybe TRBD2 (6 bases). The CDR3 runs to 15 residues. The V end was cut by 8 bases, the J end by 2 bases, with 17 bases between. Per the germline V gene, CDR1 is MNHEY and CDR2 is SMNVEV (reference sequence). The CDR3 sequence is CASAPGLQTTDTQYF. The CDR3 nucleotides read TGTGCCAGCGCTCCGGGACTCCAGACCACAGATACGCAGTATTTT.